The clone carrying this T cell receptor beta chain was seen many times. The antigen is undetermined. V lost 1 base and J lost 3; bases outside the gene matches: 6. The CDR3 has 15 amino acids. Germline V gene data show CDR1 as LGHNA and CDR2 as YSLEER. TCR beta VDJ and CDR3 profiles were obtained from a genomic DNA template. TCRdb independently ran MiXCR on the reads; one entry per CDR3 protein. The sample has 150,000 to 200,000 distinct CDR3 sequences, 55% to 70% seen once. These data originate in a study of CD8+CD57+ T cells in acquired aplastic anemia. Study-wide background: The average for DNA from sorted CD4+ and CD8+ cells was roughly 3 ug. Healthy donor sequencing depth: about 10 million CD4+, under 14 million CD8+ reads. General study results and limits: Researchers reported that CD8+ Simpson's diversity was not significantly different in patients versus controls.

The sequence was obtained from a human donor in good health. The chain combines TRBV4-3 with TRBJ2-7, with 7 positions matching TRBD1. The specimen sequenced was sorted CD4+, CD8+, or CD8+CD57+ T cells (not recorded which) from PBMCs. CDR3 bases: TGCGCCAGCAGCCAAGGTCCCGGGACAGTCTACGAGCAGTACTTC. It codes for CASSQGPGTVYEQYF.